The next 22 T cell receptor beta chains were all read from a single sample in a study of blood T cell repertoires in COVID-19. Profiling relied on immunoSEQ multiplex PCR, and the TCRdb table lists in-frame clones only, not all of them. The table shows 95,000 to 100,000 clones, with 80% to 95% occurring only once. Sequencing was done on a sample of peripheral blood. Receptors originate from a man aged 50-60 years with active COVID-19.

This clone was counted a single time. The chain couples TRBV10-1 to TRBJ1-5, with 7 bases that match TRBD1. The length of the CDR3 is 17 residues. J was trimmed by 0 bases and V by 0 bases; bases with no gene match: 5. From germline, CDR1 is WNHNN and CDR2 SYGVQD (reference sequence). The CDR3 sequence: CASSESKRGRSNQPQHF. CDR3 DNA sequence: TGCGCCAGCAGTGAGTCGAAAAGGGGGCGTAGCAATCAGCCCCAGCATTTT.

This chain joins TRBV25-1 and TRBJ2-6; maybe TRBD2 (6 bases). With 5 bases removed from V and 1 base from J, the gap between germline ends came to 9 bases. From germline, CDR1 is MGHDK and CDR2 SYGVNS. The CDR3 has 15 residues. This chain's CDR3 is CASSPAGSGANVLTF. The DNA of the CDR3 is TGTGCCAGCAGTCCCGCGGGGTCTGGGGCCAACGTCCTGACTTTC. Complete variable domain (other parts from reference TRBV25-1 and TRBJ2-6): EADIYQTPRYLVIGTGKKITLECSQTMGHDKMYWYQQDPGMELHLIHYSYGVNSTEKGDLSSESTVSRIRTEHFPLTLESARPSHTSQYLCASSPAGSGANVLTFGAGSRLTVL.

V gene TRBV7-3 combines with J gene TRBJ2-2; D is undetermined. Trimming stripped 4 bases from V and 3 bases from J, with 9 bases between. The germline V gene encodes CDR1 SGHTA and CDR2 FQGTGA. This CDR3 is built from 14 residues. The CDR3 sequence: CASSYEYHTGELFF. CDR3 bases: TGTGCCAGCAGCTACGAGTACCACACCGGGGAGCTGTTTTTT.

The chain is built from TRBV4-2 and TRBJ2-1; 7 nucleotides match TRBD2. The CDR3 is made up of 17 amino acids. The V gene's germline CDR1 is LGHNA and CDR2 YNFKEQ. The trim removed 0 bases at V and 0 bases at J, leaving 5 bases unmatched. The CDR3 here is CASSQDLAESSYNEQFF. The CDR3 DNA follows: TGTGCCAGCAGCCAAGATCTAGCGGAGAGCTCCTACAATGAGCAGTTCTTC.

CDR3: CASSTHTKPSGNTIYF. The CDR3 DNA is TGTGCCAGCAGCACCCACACGAAACCCTCTGGAAACACCATATATTTT. The chain joins TRBV4-2 to TRBJ1-3; D unresolved. Germline CDR1 LGHNA, CDR2 YNFKEQ. Trimming took 5 bases from V and 0 from J, leaving 14 bases between them. The CDR3 has 16 amino acids.

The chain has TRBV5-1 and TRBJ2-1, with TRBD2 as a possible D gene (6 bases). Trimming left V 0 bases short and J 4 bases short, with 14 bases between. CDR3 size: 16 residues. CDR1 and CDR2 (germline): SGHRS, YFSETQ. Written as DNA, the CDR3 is TGCGCCAGCAGCTTGGTCCCCGAGCGGGTTTACAATGAGCAGTTCTTC. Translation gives CASSLVPERVYNEQFF.

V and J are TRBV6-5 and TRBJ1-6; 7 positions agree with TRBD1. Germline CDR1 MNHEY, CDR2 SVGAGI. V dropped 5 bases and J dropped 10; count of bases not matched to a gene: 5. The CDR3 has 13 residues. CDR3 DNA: TGTGCCAGCAGTCGACAGGGTAGCTCACCCCTCCACTTT. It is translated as CASSRQGSSPLHF.

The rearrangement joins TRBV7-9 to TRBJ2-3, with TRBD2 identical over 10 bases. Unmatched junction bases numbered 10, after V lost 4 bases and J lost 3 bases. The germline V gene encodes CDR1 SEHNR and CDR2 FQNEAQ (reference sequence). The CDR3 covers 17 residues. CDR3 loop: CASSSALAGVSTDTQYF. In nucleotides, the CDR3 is TGTGCCAGCAGCTCAGCTCTAGCGGGAGTGTCGACAGATACGCAGTATTTT.

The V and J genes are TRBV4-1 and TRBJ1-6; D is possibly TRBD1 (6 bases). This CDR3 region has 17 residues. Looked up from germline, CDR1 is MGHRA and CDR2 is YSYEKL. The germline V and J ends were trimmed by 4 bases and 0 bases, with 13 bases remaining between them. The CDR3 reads CASSRGQSSSYNSPLHF. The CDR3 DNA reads TGCGCCAGCAGCCGAGGACAGTCGAGCTCCTATAATTCACCCCTCCACTTT.

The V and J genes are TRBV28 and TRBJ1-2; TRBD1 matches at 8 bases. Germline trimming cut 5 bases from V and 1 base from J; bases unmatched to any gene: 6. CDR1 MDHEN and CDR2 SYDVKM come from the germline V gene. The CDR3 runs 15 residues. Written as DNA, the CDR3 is TGTGCCAGCAGTCCCCCAGGGGGCGGTAACTATGGCTACACCTTC. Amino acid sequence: CASSPPGGGNYGYTF.

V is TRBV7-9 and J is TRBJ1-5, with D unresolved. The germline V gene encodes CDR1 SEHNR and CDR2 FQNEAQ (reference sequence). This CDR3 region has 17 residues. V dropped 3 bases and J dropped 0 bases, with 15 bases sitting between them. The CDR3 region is CASSLDGGGYSNQPQHF. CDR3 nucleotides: TGTGCCAGCAGCTTGGATGGTGGAGGGTATAGCAATCAGCCCCAGCATTTT.

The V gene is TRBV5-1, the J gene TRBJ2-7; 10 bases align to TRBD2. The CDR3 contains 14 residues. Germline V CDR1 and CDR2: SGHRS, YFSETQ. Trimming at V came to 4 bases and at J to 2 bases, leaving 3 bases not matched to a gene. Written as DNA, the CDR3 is TGCGCCAGCAGCACAAGCGGGAGGGCCTACGAGCAGTACTTC. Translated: CASSTSGRAYEQYF.

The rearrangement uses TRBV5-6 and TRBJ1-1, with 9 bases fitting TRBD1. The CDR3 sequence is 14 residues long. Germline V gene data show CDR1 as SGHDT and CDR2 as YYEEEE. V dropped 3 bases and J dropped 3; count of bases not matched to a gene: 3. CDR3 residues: CASSSGQGDTEAFF. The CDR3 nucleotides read TGTGCCAGCAGCTCGGGACAGGGCGACACTGAAGCTTTCTTT.

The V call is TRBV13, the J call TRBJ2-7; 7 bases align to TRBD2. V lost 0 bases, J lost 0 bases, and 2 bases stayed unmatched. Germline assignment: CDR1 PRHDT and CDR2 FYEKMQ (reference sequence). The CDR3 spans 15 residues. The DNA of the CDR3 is TGTGCCAGCAGCTTAGGGGCTAGCGGCTCCTACGAGCAGTACTTC. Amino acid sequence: CASSLGASGSYEQYF.

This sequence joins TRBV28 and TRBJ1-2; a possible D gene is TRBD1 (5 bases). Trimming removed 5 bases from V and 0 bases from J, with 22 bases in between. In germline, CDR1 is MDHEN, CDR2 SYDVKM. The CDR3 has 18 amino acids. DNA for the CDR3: TGTGCCAGCAGTCCCCAGGGACTTCTCCTCCCATCTAACTATGGCTACACCTTC. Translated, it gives CASSPQGLLLPSNYGYTF.

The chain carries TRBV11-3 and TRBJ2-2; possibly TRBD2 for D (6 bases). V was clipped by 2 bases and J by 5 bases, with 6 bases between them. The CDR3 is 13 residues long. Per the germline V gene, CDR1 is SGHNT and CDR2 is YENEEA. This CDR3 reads CASSLLATGELFF. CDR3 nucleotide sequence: TGTGCCAGCAGCTTACTAGCGACCGGGGAGCTGTTTTTT.

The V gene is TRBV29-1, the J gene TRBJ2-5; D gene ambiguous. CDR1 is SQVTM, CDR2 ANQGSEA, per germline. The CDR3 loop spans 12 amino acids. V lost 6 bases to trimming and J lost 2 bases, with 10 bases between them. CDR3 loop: CSVPFEQETQYF. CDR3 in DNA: TGCAGCGTCCCGTTTGAGCAAGAGACCCAGTACTTC. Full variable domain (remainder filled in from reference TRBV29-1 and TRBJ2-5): SAVISQKPSRDICQRGTSLTIQCQVDSQVTMMFWYRQQPGQSLTLIATANQGSEATYESGFVIDKFPISRPNLTFSTLTVSNMSPEDSSIYLCSVPFEQETQYFGPGTRLLVL.

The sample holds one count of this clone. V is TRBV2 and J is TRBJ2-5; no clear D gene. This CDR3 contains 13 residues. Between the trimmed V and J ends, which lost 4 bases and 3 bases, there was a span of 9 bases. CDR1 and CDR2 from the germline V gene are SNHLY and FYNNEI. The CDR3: CASSANREETQYF. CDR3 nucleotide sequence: TGTGCCAGCAGTGCCAATCGGGAAGAGACCCAGTACTTC.

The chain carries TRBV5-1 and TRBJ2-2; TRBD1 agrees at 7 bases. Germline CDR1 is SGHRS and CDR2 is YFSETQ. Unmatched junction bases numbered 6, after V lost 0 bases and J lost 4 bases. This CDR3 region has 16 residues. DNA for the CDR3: TGCGCCAGCAGCTTGGGAGGGGGCTACGGCACCGGGGAGCTGTTTTTT. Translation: CASSLGGGYGTGELFF.

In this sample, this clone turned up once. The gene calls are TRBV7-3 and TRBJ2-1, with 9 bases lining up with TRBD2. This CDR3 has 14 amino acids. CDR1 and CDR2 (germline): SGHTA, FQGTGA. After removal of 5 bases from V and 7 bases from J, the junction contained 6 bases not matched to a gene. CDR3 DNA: TGTGCCAGCAGCCCCGGGACTAGCAGAAATGAGCAGTTCTTC. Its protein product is CASSPGTSRNEQFF.

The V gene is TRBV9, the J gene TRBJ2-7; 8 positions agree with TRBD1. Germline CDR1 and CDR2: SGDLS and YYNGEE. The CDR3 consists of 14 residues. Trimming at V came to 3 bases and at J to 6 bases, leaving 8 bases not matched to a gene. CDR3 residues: CASSGRTGSSEQYF. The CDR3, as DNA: TGTGCCAGCAGCGGCCGGACAGGGAGCTCCGAGCAGTACTTC.

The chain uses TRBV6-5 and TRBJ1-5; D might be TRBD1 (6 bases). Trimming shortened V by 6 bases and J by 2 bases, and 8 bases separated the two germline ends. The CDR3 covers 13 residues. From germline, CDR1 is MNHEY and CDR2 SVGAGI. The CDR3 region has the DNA TGTGCCAGCAGGTCAGGGGGCAATCAGCCCCAGCATTTT. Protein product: CASRSGGNQPQHF.